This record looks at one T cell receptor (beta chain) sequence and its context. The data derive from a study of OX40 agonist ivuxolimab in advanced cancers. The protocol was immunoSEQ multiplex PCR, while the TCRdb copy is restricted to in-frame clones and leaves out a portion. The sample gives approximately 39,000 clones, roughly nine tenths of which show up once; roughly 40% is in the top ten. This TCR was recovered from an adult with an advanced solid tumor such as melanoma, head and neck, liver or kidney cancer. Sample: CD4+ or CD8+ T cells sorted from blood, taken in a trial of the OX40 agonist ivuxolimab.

The CDR3 is CASSPTPLEQYF. The CDR3 nucleotides are TGTGCCAGCAGCCCGACCCCCCTGGAGCAGTACTTC. The chain has TRBV11-2 and TRBJ2-7; D unresolved. Trimming took 5 bases from V and 7 from J, leaving 12 bases between them. The CDR3 runs 12 residues. Germline V gene sequence: CDR1 SGHAT, CDR2 FQNNGV.